The 13 T cell receptor beta chains below come from one sample, sequenced in a study of OX40 agonist ivuxolimab in advanced cancers. Data came from immunoSEQ multiplex PCR; TCRdb stores just in-frame clones and leaves some out. The sample yields around 82,000 clones, around 90% seen once. The sample in question was CD4+ or CD8+ T cells sorted from blood, obtained in a trial of the OX40 agonist ivuxolimab. These receptors originate from an adult with an advanced solid tumor such as melanoma, head and neck, liver or kidney cancer.

J is TRBJ2-5 and V is TRBV7-9; 10 nucleotides line up with TRBD1. V lost 4 bases, J lost 2 bases, and 7 bases stayed unmatched. Germline CDR1 and CDR2: SEHNR and FQNEAQ (reference sequence). This CDR3 contains 16 residues. The CDR3 DNA reads TGTGCCAGCAGCTCAGGACCGGGACAGGGGCAAGAGACCCAGTACTTC. This sequence encodes CASSSGPGQGQETQYF.

This clone was counted a few times. The chain is built from TRBV27 and TRBJ1-2, with 9 positions matching TRBD1. The CDR3 extends over 14 amino acids. Losses at the gene ends were 6 bases for V and 7 bases for J; bases not matched to a gene: 9. Germline CDR1 reads MNHEY; CDR2 reads SMNVEV (reference sequence). The chain's CDR3 is CASSWTGVSSGYTF. DNA of the CDR3: TGTGCCAGCAGCTGGACAGGGGTATCCAGTGGCTACACCTTC.

CDR3 region: CASSEKGLAISYEQYF. CDR3 DNA: TGTGCCAGCAGTGAAAAAGGTCTAGCGATCTCCTACGAGCAGTACTTC. V gene TRBV6-1 combines with J gene TRBJ2-7; tentative D call: TRBD2 (6 bases). Germline lookup yields CDR1 MNHNS and CDR2 SASEGT. V gave up 2 bases and J gave up 0 bases, with 14 bases separating them. CDR3 length equals 16 residues.

The genes are TRBV5-6 and TRBJ1-1; D not certain. The CDR3 contains 13 residues. Germline values: CDR1 SGHDT, CDR2 YYEEEE. V shed 6 bases and J shed 5 bases, with 14 bases lying between them. This CDR3 is CASNPRPVTEAFF. The CDR3 DNA reads as TGTGCCAGCAACCCCCGACCGGTGACTGAAGCTTTCTTT.

In its sample, this clone was seen once. CDR3 residues: CAWSVPGRRRYNEQFF. CDR3 DNA sequence: TGTGCCTGGAGTGTACCGGGCCGGCGGAGGTACAATGAGCAGTTCTTC. This rearrangement joins TRBV30 to TRBJ2-1; D is perhaps TRBD2 (5 bases). Trimming left V 0 bases short and J 4 bases short, with 16 bases between. The CDR3 extends over 16 amino acids. Germline V CDR1 and CDR2: GTSNPN, SVGIG (reference sequence).

The rearrangement links TRBV7-9 to TRBJ2-1; 7 positions agree with TRBD2. CDR1 and CDR2 (germline): SEHNR, FQNEAQ (reference sequence). V shed 0 bases and J 8 bases; nucleotides not matched to a gene: 4. The CDR3 sequence is 14 residues long. The CDR3 nucleotides read TGTGCCAGCAGCTTAGCGGGAGGGCCTCATGAGCAGTTCTTC. It is translated as CASSLAGGPHEQFF.

The chain employs TRBV21-1 and TRBJ1-1. TRBV21-1 is listed as a pseudogene. The CDR3 runs to 15 residues. The CDR3 region is CASIRPPRGNTEAFF. CDR3 DNA sequence: TGTGCCAGCATTCGACCCCCTCGGGGGAACACTGAAGCTTTCTTT.

V usage is TRBV2 and J usage is TRBJ1-1; no clear D. With 6 bases removed from V and 8 bases from J, the gap between germline ends came to 10 bases. The length of the CDR3 is 11 residues. Germline V gives CDR1 SNHLY, CDR2 FYNNEI. This CDR3 reads CASSGFDEAFF. The DNA for the CDR3 is TGTGCCAGCAGCGGGTTCGACGAAGCTTTCTTT.

As DNA, the CDR3 is TGTGCCAGCAGTTTAAACTATAGAGAGACCCAGTACTTC. Protein sequence: CASSLNYRETQYF. The rearrangement links TRBV28 to TRBJ2-5; unclear D gene. The CDR3 totals 13 residues. Germline V lookup: CDR1 MDHEN, CDR2 SYDVKM. V lost 2 bases, J lost 4 bases, and 8 bases lay in between.

The chain is built from TRBV2 and TRBJ2-7; 9 nucleotides agree with TRBD2. V was pared by 6 bases and J by 3 bases, with 9 bases of the junction left unmatched. Per the germline V gene, CDR1 is SNHLY and CDR2 is FYNNEI. The CDR3 sequence is 15 residues long. This chain's CDR3 is CASRSLREGLYEQYF. CDR3 DNA sequence: TGTGCCAGCAGGAGTCTGCGGGAGGGCCTCTACGAGCAGTACTTC.

This clone was counted only a few times. The chain uses TRBV30 and TRBJ2-6; TRBD2 is a possible D gene (5 bases). The CDR3 length is 14 residues. V shed 8 bases and J shed 4 bases, with 15 bases lying between them. The germline gives CDR1 GTSNPN, CDR2 SVGIG (reference sequence). This chain's CDR3 is CAGMGVVGANVLTF. CDR3 nucleotide sequence: TGTGCCGGGATGGGAGTAGTCGGGGCCAACGTCCTGACTTTC. Full variable domain (remainder filled in from reference TRBV30 and TRBJ2-6): SQTIHQWPATLVQPVGSPLSLECTVEGTSNPNLYWYRQAAGRGLQLLFYSVGIGQISSEVPQNLSASRPQDRQFILSSKKLLLSDSGFYLCAGMGVVGANVLTFGAGSRLTVL.

CDR3 sequence: CASSGYRGEGFGYTF. For the CDR3, the DNA is TGTGCCAGCAGCGGCTACAGGGGGGAGGGATTCGGCTACACCTTC. The chain has TRBV9 and TRBJ1-2, with TRBD1 identical over 8 bases. The CDR3 loop spans 15 amino acids. Germline loops: CDR1 SGDLS, CDR2 YYNGEE. The ends lost 3 bases at V and 8 bases at J; junction bases unmatched: 12.

This sequence joins TRBV6-6 and TRBJ2-7, with a tentative D call TRBD2 (5 bases). The CDR3 extends over 15 amino acids. The V gene lost 2 bases and the J gene lost 1 base, with 12 bases spanning the gap. Germline CDR1 MNHNY, CDR2 SVGAGI (reference sequence). The CDR3: CASSYAGISSYEQYF. In nucleotides, the CDR3 is TGTGCCAGCAGTTACGCCGGGATCTCATCCTACGAGCAGTACTTC.